This T cell receptor beta chain was recorded in a study of CXCR3-negative and CXCR3-positive naive CD8 T cells. Study overall: Around 130 million TRB reads in total, about 1.5 +/- 0.3 million per library.

This CDR3 is built from 14 residues. The libraries of TRB cDNA were constructed through 5' RACE using UMI labels. TCRdb reprocessed the 5' RACE reads, keeping one entry per CDR3 protein, no DNA. This specimen shows over 95,000 distinct CDR3 sequences; the ten leading clones hold approximately 0.38%. The study, taken as a whole, reports: CXCR3-negative naive cells had less hydrophobic TRB CDR3s than did CXCR3-positive naive cells.

Details on this clonotype: Its specificity is not known.

The rearrangement links TRBV12-3 or TRBV12-4 to TRBJ2-5; lacking DNA, the TRBD1 call made by TCRdb goes unchecked. The receptor was derived from a human donor in good health. Some clones in this sample may be carry-over from other donors' samples. The sample consisted of naive CXCR3+ CD8+ T cells from blood. Indicated subset: CD45RO-CCR7+CD27+CD95- naive CD8+ T cells expressing CXCR3 (TNR3+). This CDR3 is CASSWGSNLETQYF.